This TCR beta chain was captured in a study of T cells in localized non-small cell lung cancer. Sequencing used immunoSEQ multiplex PCR; TCRdb keeps in-frame clones, though not all of them. The repertoire holds about 15,000 clones, with about 89% as singletons. Overall study findings and caveats: A median of 57 clones ranked among the top 100 in tumor appeared in adjacent lung. Heterogeneity cannot be ruled out, as sequencing used one tumor region only. Uninvolved adjacent lung showed the highest T cell clonality, exceeding tumor. Greater T cell density in blood accompanied longer overall survival.

This clone was detected only once. As yet, its antigen is unknown. The length of the CDR3 is 13 residues. Between the trimmed V and J ends, which lost 4 bases and 6 bases, there was a span of 13 bases. Per germline, CDR1 SGHRS and CDR2 YFSETQ. The specimen comprised peripheral blood mononuclear cells, sampled before any cancer treatment. The TCR was taken from a male donor older than 55 with stage II lung adenocarcinoma. The rearrangement joins TRBV5-1 to TRBJ1-1; TRBD1 is a possible D gene (5 bases). CDR3 DNA sequence: TGCGCCAGCAGCCTCTCGACAGTCTCTGAAGCTTTCTTT. The encoded protein is CASSLSTVSEAFF.